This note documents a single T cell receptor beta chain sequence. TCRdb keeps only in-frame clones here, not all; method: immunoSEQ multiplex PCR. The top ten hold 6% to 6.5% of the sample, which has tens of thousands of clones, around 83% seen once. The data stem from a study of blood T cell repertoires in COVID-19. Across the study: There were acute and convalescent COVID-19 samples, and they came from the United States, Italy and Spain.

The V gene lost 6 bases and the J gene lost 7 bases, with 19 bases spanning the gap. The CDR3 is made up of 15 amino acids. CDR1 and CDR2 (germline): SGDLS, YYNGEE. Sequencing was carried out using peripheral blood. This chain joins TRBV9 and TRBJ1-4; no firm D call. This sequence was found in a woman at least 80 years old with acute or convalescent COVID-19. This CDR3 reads CASNTDGGWSEKLFF. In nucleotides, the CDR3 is TGTGCCAGCAACACAGATGGAGGGTGGAGTGAAAAACTGTTTTTT.